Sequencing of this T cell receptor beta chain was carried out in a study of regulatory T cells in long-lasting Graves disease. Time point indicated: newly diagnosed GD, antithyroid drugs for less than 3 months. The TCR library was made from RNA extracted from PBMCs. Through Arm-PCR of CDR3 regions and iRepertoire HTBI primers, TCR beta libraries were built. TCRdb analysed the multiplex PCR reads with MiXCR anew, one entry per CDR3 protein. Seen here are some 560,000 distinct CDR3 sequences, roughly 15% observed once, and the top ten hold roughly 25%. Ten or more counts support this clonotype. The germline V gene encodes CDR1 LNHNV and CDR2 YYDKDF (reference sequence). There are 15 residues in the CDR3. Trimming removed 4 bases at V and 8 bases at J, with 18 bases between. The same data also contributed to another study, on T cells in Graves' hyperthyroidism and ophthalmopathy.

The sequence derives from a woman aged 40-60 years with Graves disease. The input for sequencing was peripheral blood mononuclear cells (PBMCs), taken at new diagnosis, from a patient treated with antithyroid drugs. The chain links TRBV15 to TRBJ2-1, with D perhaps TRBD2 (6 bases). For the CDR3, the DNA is TGTGCCACCAGCACGGGACTGGGGGTCCTGGATGAGCAGTTCTTC. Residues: CATSTGLGVLDEQFF.